The clone carrying this T cell receptor beta chain was observed a few times. Its antigen is undetermined. This sample is part of a study of siplizumab effects on memory and regulatory T cells. Findings and limits, study-wide: Roughly 80-95% of proliferating CD4+ or CD8+ clones defied assignment to a naive or memory phenotype.

CDR1 is GTSNPN and CDR2 is SVGIG in the germline V gene (reference sequence). The CDR3 is 14 amino acids. The junction had 9 bases not matched to a gene; V was cut back by 3 bases and J by 5 bases. Only in-frame clones appear in the TCRdb table, and some are missing; sequencing was by immunoSEQ multiplex PCR. The table includes 100,000 or so clones, about 95% detected once. Sequencing was performed on non-Treg CD4+ T cells sorted from blood. This chain joins TRBV30 and TRBJ1-1; 7 bases agree with TRBD1. The TCR originated in a human donor in good health. This CDR3 reads CAWRWEAGGTEAFF. The CDR3 DNA follows: TGTGCCTGGAGGTGGGAGGCAGGGGGTACTGAAGCTTTCTTT.